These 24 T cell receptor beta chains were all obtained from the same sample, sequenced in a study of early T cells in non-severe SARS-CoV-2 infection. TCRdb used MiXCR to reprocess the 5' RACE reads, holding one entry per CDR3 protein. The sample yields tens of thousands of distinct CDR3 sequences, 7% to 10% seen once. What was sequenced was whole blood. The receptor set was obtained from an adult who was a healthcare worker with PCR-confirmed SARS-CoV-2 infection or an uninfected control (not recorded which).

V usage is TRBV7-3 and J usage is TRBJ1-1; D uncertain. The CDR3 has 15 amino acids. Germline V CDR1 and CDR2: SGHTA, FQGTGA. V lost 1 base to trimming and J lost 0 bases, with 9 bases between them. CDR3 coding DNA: TGTGCCAGCAGCTTAAACCCGGGTATGAACACTGAAGCTTTCTTT. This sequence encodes CASSLNPGMNTEAFF.

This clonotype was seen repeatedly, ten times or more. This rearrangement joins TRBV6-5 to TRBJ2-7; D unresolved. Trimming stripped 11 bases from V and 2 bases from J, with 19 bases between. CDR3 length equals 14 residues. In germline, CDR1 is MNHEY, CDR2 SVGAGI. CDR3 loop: CARLQRRVPYEQYF. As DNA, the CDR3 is TGTGCCCGTCTCCAGCGAAGGGTCCCCTACGAGCAGTACTTC.

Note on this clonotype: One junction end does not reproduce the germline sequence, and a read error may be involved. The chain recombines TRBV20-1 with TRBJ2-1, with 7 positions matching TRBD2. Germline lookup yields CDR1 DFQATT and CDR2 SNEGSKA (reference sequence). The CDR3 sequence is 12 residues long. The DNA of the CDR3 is TGCAGTGCTAGGAGGAGCCGGGACTATGAGCTATTC. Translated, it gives CSARRSRDYELF.

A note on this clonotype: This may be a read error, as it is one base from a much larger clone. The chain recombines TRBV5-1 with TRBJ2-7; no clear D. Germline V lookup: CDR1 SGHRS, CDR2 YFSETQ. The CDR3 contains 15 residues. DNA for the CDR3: TGCGCCAACAGCCGAGACAACCTCAGTACCTACGAGCAGTACTTC. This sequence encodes CANSRDNLSTYEQYF.

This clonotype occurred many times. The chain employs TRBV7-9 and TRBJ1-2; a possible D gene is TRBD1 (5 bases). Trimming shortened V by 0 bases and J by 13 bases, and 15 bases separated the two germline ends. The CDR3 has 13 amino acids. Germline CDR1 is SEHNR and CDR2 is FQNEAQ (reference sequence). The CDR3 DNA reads TGTGCCAGCAGCTTAGCGGCCGACAGCCCTTCCACCTTC. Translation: CASSLAADSPSTF.

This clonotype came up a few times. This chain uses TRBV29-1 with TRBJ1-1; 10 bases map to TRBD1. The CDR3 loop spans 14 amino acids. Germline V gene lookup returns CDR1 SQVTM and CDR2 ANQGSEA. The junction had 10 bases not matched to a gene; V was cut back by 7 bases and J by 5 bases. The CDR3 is CSAQTGGLTTEAFF. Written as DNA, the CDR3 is TGCAGCGCCCAGACAGGGGGCTTGACTACTGAAGCTTTCTTT. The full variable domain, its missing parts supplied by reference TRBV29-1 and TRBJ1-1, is SAVISQKPSRDICQRGTSLTIQCQVDSQVTMMFWYRQQPGQSLTLIATANQGSEATYESGFVIDKFPISRPNLTFSTLTVSNMSPEDSSIYLCSAQTGGLTTEAFFGQGTRLTVV.

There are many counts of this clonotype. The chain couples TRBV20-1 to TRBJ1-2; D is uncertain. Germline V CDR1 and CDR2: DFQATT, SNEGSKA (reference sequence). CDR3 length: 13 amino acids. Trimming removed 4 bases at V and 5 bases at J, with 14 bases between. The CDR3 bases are TGCAGTGCTAATTCCCAGACTCAATATGGCTACACCTTC. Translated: CSANSQTQYGYTF.

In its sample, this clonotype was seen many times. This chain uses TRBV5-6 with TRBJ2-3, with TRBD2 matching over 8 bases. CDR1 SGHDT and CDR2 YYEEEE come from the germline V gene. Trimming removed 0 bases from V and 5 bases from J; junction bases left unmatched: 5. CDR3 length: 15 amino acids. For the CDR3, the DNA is TGTGCCAGCAGCTTGGTTTCCAGCGGGAGAGATACGCAGTATTTT. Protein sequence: CASSLVSSGRDTQYF.

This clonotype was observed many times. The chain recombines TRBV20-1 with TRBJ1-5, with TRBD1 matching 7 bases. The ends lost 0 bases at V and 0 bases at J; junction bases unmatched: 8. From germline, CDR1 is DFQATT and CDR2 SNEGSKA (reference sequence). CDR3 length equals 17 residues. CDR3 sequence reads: CSARDWTGSYSNQPQHF. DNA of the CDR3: TGCAGTGCTAGAGATTGGACAGGAAGCTATAGCAATCAGCCCCAGCATTTT.

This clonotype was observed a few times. The CDR3 nucleotides are TGTGCCAGCAGCCTAGATTATAATTCACCCCTCCACTTT. It translates to CASSLDYNSPLHF. The chain recombines TRBV28 with TRBJ1-6; D is unclear. Trimming took 6 bases from V and 4 from J, leaving 7 bases between them. CDR1 and CDR2 (germline): MDHEN, SYDVKM. This CDR3 is built from 13 residues.

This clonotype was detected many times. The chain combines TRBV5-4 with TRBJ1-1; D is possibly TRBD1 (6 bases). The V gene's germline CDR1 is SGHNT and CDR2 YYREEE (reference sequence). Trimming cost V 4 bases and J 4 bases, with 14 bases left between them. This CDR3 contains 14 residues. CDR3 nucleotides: TGTGCCAGCAGCGACAACAGGGTTGGCACTGAAGCTTTCTTT. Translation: CASSDNRVGTEAFF.

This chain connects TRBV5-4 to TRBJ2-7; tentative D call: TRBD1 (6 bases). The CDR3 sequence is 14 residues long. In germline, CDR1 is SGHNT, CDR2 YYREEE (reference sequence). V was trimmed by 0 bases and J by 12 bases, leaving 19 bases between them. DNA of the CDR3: TGTGCCAGCAGCTTGGAGGGGGAACTACGAGCGGCGTACTTC. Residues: CASSLEGELRAAYF.

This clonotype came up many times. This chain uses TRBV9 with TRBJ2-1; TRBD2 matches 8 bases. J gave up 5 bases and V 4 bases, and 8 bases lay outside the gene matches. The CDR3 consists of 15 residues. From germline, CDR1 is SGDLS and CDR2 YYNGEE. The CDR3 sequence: CASSPDGRGNNEQFF. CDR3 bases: TGTGCCAGCAGCCCGGACGGGAGGGGGAACAATGAGCAGTTCTTC. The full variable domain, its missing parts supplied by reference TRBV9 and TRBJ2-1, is DSGVTQTPKHLITATGQRVTLRCSPRSGDLSVYWYQQSLDQGLQFLIQYYNGEERAKGNILERFSAQQFPDLHSELNLSSLELGDSALYFCASSPDGRGNNEQFFGPGTRLTVL.

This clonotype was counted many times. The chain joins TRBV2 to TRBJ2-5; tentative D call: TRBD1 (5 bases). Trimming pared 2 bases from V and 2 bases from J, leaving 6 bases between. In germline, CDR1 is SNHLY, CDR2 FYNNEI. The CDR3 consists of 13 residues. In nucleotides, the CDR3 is TGTGCCAGCAGTGAACAGGGACAAGAGACCCAGTACTTC. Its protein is CASSEQGQETQYF.

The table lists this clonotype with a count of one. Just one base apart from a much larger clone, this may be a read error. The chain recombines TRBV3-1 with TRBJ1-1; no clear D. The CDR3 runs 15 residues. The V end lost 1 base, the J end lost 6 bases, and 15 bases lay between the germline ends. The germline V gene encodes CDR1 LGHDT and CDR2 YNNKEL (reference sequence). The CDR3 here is CASSQGFGVRSEAFF. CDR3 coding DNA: TGTGCCAGCAGCCAAGGATTCGGGGTACGATCTGAAGCTTTCTTT.

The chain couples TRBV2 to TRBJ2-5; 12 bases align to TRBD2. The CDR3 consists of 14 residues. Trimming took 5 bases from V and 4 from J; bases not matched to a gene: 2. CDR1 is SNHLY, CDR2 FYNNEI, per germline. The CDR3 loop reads CASSKLAGGETQYF. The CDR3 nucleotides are TGTGCCAGCAGTAAACTAGCGGGAGGAGAGACCCAGTACTTC.

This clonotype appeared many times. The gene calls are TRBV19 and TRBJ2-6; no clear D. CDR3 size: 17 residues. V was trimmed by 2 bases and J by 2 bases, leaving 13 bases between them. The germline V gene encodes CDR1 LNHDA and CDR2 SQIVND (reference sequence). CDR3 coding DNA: TGTGCCAGTAGTATAAAACAGCCGGGCCCTGGGGCCAACGTCCTGACTTTC. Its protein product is CASSIKQPGPGANVLTF.

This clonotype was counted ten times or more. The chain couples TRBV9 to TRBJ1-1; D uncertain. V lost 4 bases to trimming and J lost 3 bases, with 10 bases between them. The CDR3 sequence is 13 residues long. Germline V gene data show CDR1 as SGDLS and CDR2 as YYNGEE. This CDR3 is CASSTHGDTEAFF. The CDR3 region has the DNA TGTGCCAGCAGCACACACGGGGACACTGAAGCTTTCTTT.

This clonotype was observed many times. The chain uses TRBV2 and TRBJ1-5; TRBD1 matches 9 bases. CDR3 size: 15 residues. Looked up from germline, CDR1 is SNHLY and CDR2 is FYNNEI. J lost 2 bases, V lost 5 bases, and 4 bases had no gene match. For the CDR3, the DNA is TGTGCCAGCAGTCTGGACAGGGGAGGCAATCAGCCCCAGCATTTT. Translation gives CASSLDRGGNQPQHF.

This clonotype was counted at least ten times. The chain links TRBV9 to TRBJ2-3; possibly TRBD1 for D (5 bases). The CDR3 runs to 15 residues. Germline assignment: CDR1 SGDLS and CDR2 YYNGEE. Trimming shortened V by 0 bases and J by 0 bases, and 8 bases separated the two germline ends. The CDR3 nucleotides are TGTGCCAGCAGCGTAGTGGACATCAGCACAGATACGCAGTATTTT. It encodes CASSVVDISTDTQYF.

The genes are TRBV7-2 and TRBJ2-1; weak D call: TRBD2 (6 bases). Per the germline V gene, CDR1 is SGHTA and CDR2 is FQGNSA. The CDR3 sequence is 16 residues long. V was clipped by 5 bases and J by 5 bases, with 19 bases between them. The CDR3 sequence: CASSASRRADHNEQFF. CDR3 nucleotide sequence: TGTGCCAGCAGCGCTTCGCGGAGGGCGGATCACAATGAGCAGTTCTTC.

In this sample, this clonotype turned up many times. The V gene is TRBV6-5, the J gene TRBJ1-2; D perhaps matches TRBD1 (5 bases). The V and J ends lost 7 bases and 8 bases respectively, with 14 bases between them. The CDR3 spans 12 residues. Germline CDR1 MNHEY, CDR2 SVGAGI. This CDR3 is CASTNGGDGYTF. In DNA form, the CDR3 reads TGTGCCAGCACTAACGGGGGGGACGGCTACACCTTC.

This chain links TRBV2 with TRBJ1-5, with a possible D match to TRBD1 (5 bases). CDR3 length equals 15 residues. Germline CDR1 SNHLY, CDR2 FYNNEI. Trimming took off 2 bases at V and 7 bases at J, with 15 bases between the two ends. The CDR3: CASSEIGGGYQPQHF. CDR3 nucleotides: TGTGCCAGCAGTGAAATCGGTGGGGGATACCAGCCCCAGCATTTT.

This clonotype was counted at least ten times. The CDR3 DNA reads TGTGCCAGTAGTATAGAAGGCTCCCCGAGCTCCTACAATGAGCAGTTCTTC. Encoded protein: CASSIEGSPSSYNEQFF. This chain joins TRBV19 and TRBJ2-1, with D hard to call. CDR1 LNHDA and CDR2 SQIVND come from the germline V gene (reference sequence). V lost 0 bases to trimming and J lost 0 bases, with 12 bases between them. CDR3 length: 17 amino acids.